This T cell receptor beta chain comes out of a study of T cell changes during pregnancy in multiple sclerosis. Method: immunoSEQ multiplex PCR; TCRdb's copy keeps in-frame clones and lacks some. The sample holds some 80,000 clones; roughly 94% are singletons and the top ten take about 0.13%. This CDR3 contains 16 residues. Germline V CDR1 and CDR2: MNHEY, SMNVEV (reference sequence). With 4 bases clipped from V and 5 bases from J, the junction kept 13 bases outside the gene matches. This sequence joins TRBV27 and TRBJ2-7; 8 bases are shared with TRBD1. This TCR was sampled from a female donor with multiple sclerosis, enrolled in a pregnancy study. This specimen consisted of CD4+ T cells from peripheral blood mononuclear cells, obtained after pregnancy. CDR3 sequence reads: CASSSLQGAPLHEQYF. The DNA for the CDR3 is TGTGCCAGCAGTTCGCTTCAGGGGGCGCCGCTCCACGAGCAGTACTTC.